Listed below are T cell receptor beta chains from one sample, sequenced in a study of blood T cell repertoires in COVID-19. Generated by immunoSEQ multiplex PCR, the TCRdb table keeps only in-frame clones and is missing some. The sample lists roughly 130,000 clones; approximately 88% were seen once. Input material: PBMCs or T cells enriched from blood (not recorded which). The receptors originated from a man between 40 and 49 years old with acute COVID-19. CDR3s include the opening cysteine and the closing phenylalanine or tryptophan. A D gene is named only where the DNA matches it firmly. Rows give clone size only sometimes, using once, few, many, or a class for an expanded clone.

clone size: .
CDR3 length: 13
D gene: .
J gene: TRBJ1-1
V gene: TRBV19
CDR3 protein: CATSTVPGTEAFF
CDR3 DNA: TGTGCCACCTCAACGGTCCCGGGAACTGAAGCTTTCTTT

clone size: .
CDR3 length: 13
D gene: .
J gene: TRBJ2-1
V gene: TRBV6-5
CDR3 protein: CASSLSPGNEQFF
CDR3 DNA: TGTGCCAGCAGTTTATCCCCGGGCAATGAGCAGTTCTTC

clone size: many
CDR3 length: 16
D gene: .
J gene: TRBJ1-1
V gene: TRBV4-3
CDR3 protein: CASSQEPQVSDTEAFF
CDR3 DNA: TGCGCCAGCAGCCAAGAGCCCCAGGTGTCCGACACTGAAGCTTTCTTT

clone size: .
CDR3 length: 12
D gene: .
J gene: TRBJ2-3
V gene: TRBV19
CDR3 protein: CASSMDSWVMYF
CDR3 DNA: TGTGCCAGTAGTATGGACTCCTGGGTCATGTATTTT

clone size: once
CDR3 length: 16
D gene: TRBD1
J gene: TRBJ1-3
V gene: TRBV29-1
CDR3 protein: CSVEGVGGISGNTIYF
CDR3 DNA: TGCAGCGTTGAAGGGGTAGGGGGCATCTCTGGAAACACCATATATTTT

clone size: once
CDR3 length: 14
D gene: TRBD1
J gene: TRBJ1-1
V gene: TRBV2
CDR3 protein: CASRDRGSATEAFF
CDR3 DNA: TGTGCCAGCAGGGACAGGGGTTCAGCGACTGAAGCTTTCTTT

clone size: once
CDR3 length: 14
D gene: TRBD1
J gene: TRBJ1-1
V gene: TRBV9
CDR3 protein: CASSSGGEVTEAFF
CDR3 DNA: TGTGCCAGCAGCTCAGGGGGCGAGGTCACTGAAGCTTTCTTT

clone size: .
CDR3 length: 15
D gene: .
J gene: TRBJ1-5
V gene: TRBV5-6
CDR3 protein: CASSLGAGVFVPQHF
CDR3 DNA: TGTGCCAGCAGCTTGGGGGCAGGGGTATTTGTGCCCCAGCATTTT

clone size: .
CDR3 length: 14
D gene: .
J gene: TRBJ2-1
V gene: TRBV7-2
CDR3 protein: CASSAGPSGYEQFF
CDR3 DNA: TGTGCCAGCAGCGCCGGGCCGTCAGGGTATGAGCAGTTCTTC

clone size: .
CDR3 length: 14
D gene: .
J gene: TRBJ1-2
V gene: TRBV30
CDR3 protein: CAWSPGQGLNGYTF
CDR3 DNA: TGTGCCTGGAGCCCGGGGCAGGGACTCAATGGCTACACCTTC

clone size: .
CDR3 length: 14
D gene: TRBD1
J gene: TRBJ1-5
V gene: TRBV6-5
CDR3 protein: CASSPDREDQPQHF
CDR3 DNA: TGTGCCAGCAGTCCCGACAGGGAGGATCAGCCCCAGCATTTT

clone size: .
CDR3 length: 13
D gene: .
J gene: TRBJ1-1
V gene: TRBV14
CDR3 protein: CASSQDRRDEAFF
CDR3 DNA: TGTGCCAGCAGCCAAGATCGGAGGGATGAAGCTTTCTTT

clone size: .
CDR3 length: 18
D gene: TRBD1
J gene: TRBJ1-5
V gene: TRBV19
CDR3 protein: CASSILRGQGAGNQPQHF
CDR3 DNA: TGTGCCAGTAGTATACTCCGGGGACAGGGGGCGGGCAATCAGCCCCAGCATTTT

clone size: .
CDR3 length: 17
D gene: .
J gene: TRBJ2-7
V gene: TRBV27
CDR3 protein: CASSSLGRREWGYEQYF
CDR3 DNA: TGTGCCAGCAGTTCACTGGGGCGGCGGGAATGGGGCTACGAGCAGTACTTC

clone size: few
CDR3 length: 15
D gene: .
J gene: TRBJ1-4
V gene: TRBV7-9
CDR3 protein: CASSIDNPSNEKLFF
CDR3 DNA: TGTGCCAGCAGCATCGACAATCCCTCTAATGAAAAACTGTTTTTT

clone size: .
CDR3 length: 16
D gene: TRBD2
J gene: TRBJ2-1
V gene: TRBV4-1
CDR3 protein: CASSQPRLAGYNEQFF
CDR3 DNA: TGCGCCAGCAGCCAACCCCGACTAGCGGGGTACAATGAGCAGTTCTTC

clone size: .
CDR3 length: 14
D gene: .
J gene: TRBJ2-3
V gene: TRBV7-2
CDR3 protein: CASSPSREPNTQYF
CDR3 DNA: TGTGCCAGCAGCCCCTCGCGTGAGCCGAATACGCAGTATTTT

clone size: .
CDR3 length: 15
D gene: .
J gene: TRBJ2-7
V gene: TRBV5-1
CDR3 protein: CASSLNYRDLTEQYF
CDR3 DNA: TGCGCCAGCAGCCTGAATTACAGGGATCTAACCGAGCAGTACTTC

clone size: .
CDR3 length: 15
D gene: TRBD1
J gene: TRBJ2-7
V gene: TRBV6-5
CDR3 protein: CASRPGTASSYEQYF
CDR3 DNA: TGTGCCAGCAGACCTGGGACAGCAAGCTCCTACGAGCAGTACTTC

clone size: .
CDR3 length: 15
D gene: TRBD1
J gene: TRBJ1-2
V gene: TRBV5-3
CDR3 protein: CARSFLAGGNYGYTF
CDR3 DNA: TGTGCCAGAAGCTTCCTCGCAGGGGGCAACTATGGCTACACCTTC

clone size: .
CDR3 length: 15
D gene: TRBD1
J gene: TRBJ1-2
V gene: TRBV6-5
CDR3 protein: CASSYAQGANYGYTF
CDR3 DNA: TGTGCCAGCAGTTACGCACAGGGGGCAAACTATGGCTACACCTTC

clone size: .
CDR3 length: 15
D gene: TRBD1
J gene: TRBJ1-5
V gene: TRBV4-1
CDR3 protein: CASSQSTGEDQPQHF
CDR3 DNA: TGCGCCAGCAGCCAATCGACAGGGGAGGATCAGCCCCAGCATTTT

clone size: few
CDR3 length: 14
D gene: .
J gene: TRBJ2-1
V gene: TRBV24-1
CDR3 protein: CATSDLYGNYEQFF
CDR3 DNA: TGTGCCACCAGTGATTTATACGGGAACTATGAGCAGTTCTTC

clone size: .
CDR3 length: 13
D gene: .
J gene: TRBJ1-4
V gene: TRBV28
CDR3 protein: CASNRQSNEKLFF
CDR3 DNA: TGTGCCAGCAACAGGCAGTCTAATGAAAAACTGTTTTTT

clone size: .
CDR3 length: 14
D gene: TRBD2
J gene: TRBJ2-5
V gene: TRBV7-8
CDR3 protein: CASSPREGLQTQYF
CDR3 DNA: TGTGCCAGCAGCCCCCGGGAGGGGCTCCAGACCCAGTACTTC

clone size: .
CDR3 length: 13
D gene: TRBD2
J gene: TRBJ2-3
V gene: TRBV29-1
CDR3 protein: CSVEVAGADTQYF
CDR3 DNA: TGCAGCGTTGAGGTAGCGGGAGCAGATACGCAGTATTTT

clone size: .
CDR3 length: 15
D gene: .
J gene: TRBJ1-6
V gene: TRBV2
CDR3 protein: CASSESTGRGSPLHF
CDR3 DNA: TGTGCCAGCAGTGAAAGTACAGGGCGAGGATCACCCCTCCACTTT

clone size: .
CDR3 length: 14
D gene: TRBD2
J gene: TRBJ2-7
V gene: TRBV5-6
CDR3 protein: CASSASTSGYEQYF
CDR3 DNA: TGTGCCAGCAGCGCCTCTACTAGCGGCTACGAGCAGTACTTC

clone size: .
CDR3 length: 16
D gene: TRBD2
J gene: TRBJ2-3
V gene: TRBV19
CDR3 protein: CASRPGTSGEGDTQYF
CDR3 DNA: TGTGCCAGTAGGCCCGGGACTAGCGGGGAAGGAGATACGCAGTATTTT

clone size: .
CDR3 length: 17
D gene: .
J gene: TRBJ2-5
V gene: TRBV7-2
CDR3 protein: CASSLGPPGGARETQYF
CDR3 DNA: TGTGCCAGCAGCTTAGGTCCCCCGGGCGGGGCCCGAGAGACCCAGTACTTC

clone size: .
CDR3 length: 17
D gene: TRBD1
J gene: TRBJ1-3
V gene: TRBV6-1
CDR3 protein: CASSEFFWDSSGNTIYF
CDR3 DNA: TGTGCCAGCAGTGAGTTCTTTTGGGACAGCTCTGGAAACACCATATATTTT

clone size: .
CDR3 length: 18
D gene: .
J gene: TRBJ2-6
V gene: TRBV28
CDR3 protein: CASSFQTDPYSGANVLTF
CDR3 DNA: TGTGCCAGCAGTTTTCAAACAGACCCGTACTCTGGGGCCAACGTCCTGACTTTC

clone size: .
CDR3 length: 15
D gene: .
J gene: TRBJ2-5
V gene: TRBV28
CDR3 protein: CASSRDTRTQETQYF
CDR3 DNA: TGTGCCAGCAGTAGGGACACTAGAACCCAAGAGACCCAGTACTTC

clone size: .
CDR3 length: 8
D gene: .
J gene: TRBJ1-1
V gene: TRBV12-3/TRBV12-4
CDR3 protein: CAADRHTF
CDR3 DNA: TGTGCCGCCGACCGACATACATTT

clone size: .
CDR3 length: 15
D gene: TRBD1
J gene: TRBJ1-1
V gene: TRBV14
CDR3 protein: CASSQKQGAVTEAFF
CDR3 DNA: TGTGCCAGCAGCCAAAAACAGGGGGCGGTCACTGAAGCTTTCTTT

clone size: .
CDR3 length: 15
D gene: TRBD1
J gene: TRBJ2-2
V gene: TRBV5-1
CDR3 protein: CASSLDRANTGELFF
CDR3 DNA: TGCGCCAGCAGCCTGGACAGGGCGAACACCGGGGAGCTGTTTTTT

clone size: .
CDR3 length: 15
D gene: .
J gene: TRBJ1-5
V gene: TRBV10-2
CDR3 protein: CASSEEIAFYQPQHF
CDR3 DNA: TGCGCCAGCAGTGAGGAGATCGCTTTTTATCAGCCCCAGCATTTT

clone size: .
CDR3 length: 13
D gene: .
J gene: TRBJ1-5
V gene: TRBV28
CDR3 protein: CASSPSFGQPQHF
CDR3 DNA: TGTGCCAGCAGCCCCTCGTTTGGCCAGCCCCAGCATTTT

clone size: .
CDR3 length: 16
D gene: TRBD1
J gene: TRBJ2-5
V gene: TRBV15
CDR3 protein: CATSRDRGQMKETQYF
CDR3 DNA: TGTGCCACCAGCAGGGATAGGGGGCAAATGAAAGAGACCCAGTACTTC

clone size: .
CDR3 length: 14
D gene: TRBD1
J gene: TRBJ2-7
V gene: TRBV7-2
CDR3 protein: CASSETGRLEEQYF
CDR3 DNA: TGTGCCAGCAGCGAGACAGGGCGATTGGAAGAGCAGTACTTC

clone size: .
CDR3 length: 15
D gene: .
J gene: TRBJ1-4
V gene: TRBV5-1
CDR3 protein: CASSLNRAINEKLFF
CDR3 DNA: TGCGCCAGCAGCTTGAACAGGGCGATTAATGAAAAACTGTTTTTT

clone size: .
CDR3 length: 15
D gene: .
J gene: TRBJ1-4
V gene: TRBV10-3
CDR3 protein: CAISERWTENEKLFF
CDR3 DNA: TGTGCCATCAGTGAGCGGTGGACAGAGAATGAAAAACTGTTTTTT

clone size: .
CDR3 length: 16
D gene: TRBD2
J gene: TRBJ2-4
V gene: TRBV6-1
CDR3 protein: CASSKASGEPKNIQYF
CDR3 DNA: TGTGCCAGCAGTAAAGCTAGCGGGGAACCCAAAAACATTCAGTACTTC

clone size: .
CDR3 length: 13
D gene: .
J gene: TRBJ2-1
V gene: TRBV11-2
CDR3 protein: CASSLKLENEQFF
CDR3 DNA: TGTGCCAGCAGCTTAAAACTAGAGAATGAGCAGTTCTTC

clone size: .
CDR3 length: 12
D gene: .
J gene: TRBJ1-6
V gene: TRBV28
CDR3 protein: CASSDTGEALHF
CDR3 DNA: TGTGCCAGCAGCGACACTGGGGAGGCCCTCCACTTT

clone size: .
CDR3 length: 16
D gene: TRBD1
J gene: TRBJ1-3
V gene: TRBV30
CDR3 protein: CAWSALDRASGNTIYF
CDR3 DNA: TGTGCCTGGAGTGCCCTCGACAGGGCCTCTGGAAACACCATATATTTT

clone size: few
CDR3 length: 17
D gene: TRBD2
J gene: TRBJ2-1
V gene: TRBV5-1
CDR3 protein: CASSQRGAVDSYNEQFF
CDR3 DNA: TGCGCCAGCAGCCAGCGGGGGGCCGTCGACTCCTACAATGAGCAGTTCTTC

clone size: .
CDR3 length: 17
D gene: TRBD1
J gene: TRBJ2-7
V gene: TRBV5-1
CDR3 protein: CASSLNPGQGHPYEQYF
CDR3 DNA: TGCGCCAGCAGCTTGAATCCCGGACAGGGACATCCCTACGAGCAGTACTTC

clone size: .
CDR3 length: 13
D gene: TRBD1
J gene: TRBJ1-2
V gene: TRBV5-6
CDR3 protein: CASSSGQNYGYTF
CDR3 DNA: TGTGCCAGCAGCTCGGGACAGAACTATGGCTACACCTTC

clone size: .
CDR3 length: 16
D gene: TRBD1
J gene: TRBJ2-1
V gene: TRBV19
CDR3 protein: CASSKQGMFSYNEQFF
CDR3 DNA: TGTGCCAGTAGTAAACAGGGGATGTTCTCCTACAATGAGCAGTTCTTC

clone size: .
CDR3 length: 16
D gene: TRBD1
J gene: TRBJ2-6
V gene: TRBV29-1
CDR3 protein: CSVEGQGTSGANVLTF
CDR3 DNA: TGCAGCGTTGAGGGACAGGGTACCTCTGGGGCCAACGTCCTGACTTTC

clone size: .
CDR3 length: 17
D gene: TRBD2
J gene: TRBJ2-5
V gene: TRBV12-5
CDR3 protein: CASGLDQGGAGLETQYF
CDR3 DNA: TGTGCTAGTGGTTTGGACCAGGGAGGGGCAGGTTTAGAGACCCAGTACTTC

clone size: .
CDR3 length: 15
D gene: .
J gene: TRBJ2-2
V gene: TRBV7-9
CDR3 protein: CASSFFVGGTGELFF
CDR3 DNA: TGTGCCAGCAGCTTTTTCGTCGGAGGCACCGGGGAGCTGTTTTTT

clone size: .
CDR3 length: 15
D gene: TRBD1
J gene: TRBJ2-5
V gene: TRBV4-1
CDR3 protein: CASSQGDRRQETQYF
CDR3 DNA: TGCGCCAGCAGCCAAGGGGACAGGCGGCAAGAGACCCAGTACTTC

clone size: once
CDR3 length: 15
D gene: .
J gene: TRBJ1-1
V gene: TRBV18
CDR3 protein: CASSSGGGRNTEAFF
CDR3 DNA: TGTGCCAGCTCTTCGGGAGGGGGGAGAAACACTGAAGCTTTCTTT